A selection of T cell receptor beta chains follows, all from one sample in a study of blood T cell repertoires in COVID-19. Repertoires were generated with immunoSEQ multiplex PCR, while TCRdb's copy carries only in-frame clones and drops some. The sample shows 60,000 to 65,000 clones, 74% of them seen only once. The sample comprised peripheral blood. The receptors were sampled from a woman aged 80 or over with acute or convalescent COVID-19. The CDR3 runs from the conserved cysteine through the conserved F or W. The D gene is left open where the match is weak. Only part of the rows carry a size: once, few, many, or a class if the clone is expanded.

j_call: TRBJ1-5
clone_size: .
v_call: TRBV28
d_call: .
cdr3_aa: CASRRGWPSNQPQHF
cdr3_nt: TGTGCCAGCAGAAGAGGGTGGCCTAGCAATCAGCCCCAGCATTTT

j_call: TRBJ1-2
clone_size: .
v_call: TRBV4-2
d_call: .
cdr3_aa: CASSQADSLNYGYTF
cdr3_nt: TGTGCCAGCAGCCAAGCCGACAGCCTGAACTATGGCTACACCTTC

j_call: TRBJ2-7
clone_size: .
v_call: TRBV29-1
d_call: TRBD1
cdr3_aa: CSVGNAQGYVEQYF
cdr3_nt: TGCAGCGTTGGAAACGCACAGGGGTACGTGGAGCAGTACTTC

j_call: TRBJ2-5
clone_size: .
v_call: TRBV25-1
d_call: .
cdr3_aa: CASSEVVGTTGGTQYF
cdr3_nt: TGTGCCAGCAGTGAAGTGGTTGGGACTACAGGGGGGACCCAGTACTTC

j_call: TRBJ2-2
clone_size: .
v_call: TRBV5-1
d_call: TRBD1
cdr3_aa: CASRTGTGNAGELFF
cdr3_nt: TGCGCCAGCAGAACCGGGACAGGGAACGCCGGGGAGCTGTTTTTT

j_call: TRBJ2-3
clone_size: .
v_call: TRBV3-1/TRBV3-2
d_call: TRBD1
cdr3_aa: CASSRQGGTGGLDTQYF
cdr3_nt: TGTGCCAGCAGCCGCCAAGGGGGGACAGGTGGTTTAGATACGCAGTATTTT

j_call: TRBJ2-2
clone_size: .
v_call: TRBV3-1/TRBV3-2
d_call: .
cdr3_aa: CASSQGGGYTGELFF
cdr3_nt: TGTGCCAGCAGCCAAGGAGGGGGTTACACCGGGGAGCTGTTTTTT

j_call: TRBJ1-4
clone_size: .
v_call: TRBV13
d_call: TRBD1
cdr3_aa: CASSPRTGEATNEKLFF
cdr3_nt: TGTGCCAGCAGCCCACGGACAGGAGAGGCAACTAATGAAAAACTGTTTTTT

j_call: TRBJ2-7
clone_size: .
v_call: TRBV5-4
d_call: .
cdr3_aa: CASSLEFFPGEAYEQYF
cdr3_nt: TGTGCCAGCAGCTTGGAGTTCTTTCCGGGGGAGGCCTACGAGCAGTACTTC

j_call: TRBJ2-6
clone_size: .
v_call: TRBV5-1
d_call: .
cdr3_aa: CASSSDSSGANVLTF
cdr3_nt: TGCGCCAGCAGCTCTGATAGCTCTGGGGCCAACGTCCTGACTTTC

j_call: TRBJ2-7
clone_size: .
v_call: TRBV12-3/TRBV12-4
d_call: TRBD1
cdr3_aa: CASSRDRDEQYF
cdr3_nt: TGTGCCAGCAGCAGGGACAGGGACGAGCAGTACTTC

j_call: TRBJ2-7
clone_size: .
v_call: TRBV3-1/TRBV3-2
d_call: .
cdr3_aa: CASSQDGGGAYEQYF
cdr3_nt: TGTGCCAGCAGCCAAGATGGTGGGGGCGCCTACGAGCAGTACTTC

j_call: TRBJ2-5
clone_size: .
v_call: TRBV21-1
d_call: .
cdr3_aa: CASSKVWDKQETQYF
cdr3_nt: TGTGCCAGCAGCAAAGTCTGGGACAAGCAAGAGACCCAGTACTTC

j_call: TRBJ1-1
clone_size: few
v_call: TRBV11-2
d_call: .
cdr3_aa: CASSSGLEAFF
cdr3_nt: TGTGCCAGCAGTTCAGGACTAGAAGCTTTCTTT

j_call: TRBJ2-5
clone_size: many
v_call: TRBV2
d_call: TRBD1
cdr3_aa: CASTWTGEETQYF
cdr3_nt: TGTGCCAGCACCTGGACAGGGGAAGAGACCCAGTACTTC

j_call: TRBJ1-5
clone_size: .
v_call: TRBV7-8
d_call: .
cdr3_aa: CASSLGNNQPQHF
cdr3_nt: TGTGCCAGCAGCTTAGGTAACAATCAGCCCCAGCATTTT

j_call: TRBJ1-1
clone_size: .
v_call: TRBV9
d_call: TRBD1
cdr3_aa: CASSGDRGNTEAFF
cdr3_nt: TGTGCCAGCAGCGGAGACAGGGGGAACACTGAAGCTTTCTTT

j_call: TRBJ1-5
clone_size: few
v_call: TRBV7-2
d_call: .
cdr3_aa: CASSDLGRHQPQHF
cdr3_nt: TGTGCCAGCAGTGATTTGGGGAGGCATCAGCCCCAGCATTTT

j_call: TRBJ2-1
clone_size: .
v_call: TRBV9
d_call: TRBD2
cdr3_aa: CASSAWTSGSYNEQFF
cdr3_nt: TGTGCCAGCAGCGCCTGGACTAGCGGCTCCTACAATGAGCAGTTCTTC

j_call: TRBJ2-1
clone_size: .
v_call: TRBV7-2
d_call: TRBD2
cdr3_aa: CASSQSGLADNEQFF
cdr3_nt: TGTGCCAGCAGCCAATCGGGACTAGCGGACAATGAGCAGTTCTTC

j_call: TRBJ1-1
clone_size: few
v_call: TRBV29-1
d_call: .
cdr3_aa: CSAKGGRGSFNTEAFF
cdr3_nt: TGCAGCGCTAAGGGGGGGCGCGGGTCTTTCAACACTGAAGCTTTCTTT

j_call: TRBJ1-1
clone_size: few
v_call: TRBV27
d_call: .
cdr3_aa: CASSSLRVLTAFF
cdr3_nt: TGTGCCAGCAGTTCACTCAGGGTTTTAACAGCTTTCTTT

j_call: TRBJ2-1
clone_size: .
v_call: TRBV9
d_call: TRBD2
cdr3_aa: CASSVFGRIDEQFF
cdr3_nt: TGTGCCAGCAGCGTTTTCGGGAGGATCGATGAGCAGTTCTTC

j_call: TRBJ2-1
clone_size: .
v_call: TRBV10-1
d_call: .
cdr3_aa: CASSGGLSGDSYNEQFF
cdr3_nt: TGCGCCAGCAGCGGGGGGCTGTCTGGCGACTCCTACAATGAGCAGTTCTTC

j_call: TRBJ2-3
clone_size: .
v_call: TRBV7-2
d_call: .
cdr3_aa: CASSLIGDPSTDTQYF
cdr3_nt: TGTGCCAGCAGCTTAATCGGGGATCCTAGCACAGATACGCAGTATTTT

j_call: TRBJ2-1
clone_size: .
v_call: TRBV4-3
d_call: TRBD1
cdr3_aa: CASSHGIPGQGAGNEQFF
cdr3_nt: TGCGCCAGCAGCCATGGGATACCGGGACAGGGGGCGGGCAATGAGCAGTTCTTC

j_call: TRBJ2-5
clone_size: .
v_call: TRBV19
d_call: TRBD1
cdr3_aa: CASRKTGYQETQYF
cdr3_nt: TGTGCCAGTAGGAAGACAGGGTACCAAGAGACCCAGTACTTC

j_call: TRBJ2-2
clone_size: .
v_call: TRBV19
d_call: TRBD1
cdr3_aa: CASRIQGAATGELFF
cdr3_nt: TGTGCCAGTAGAATACAGGGGGCAGCCACCGGGGAGCTGTTTTTT

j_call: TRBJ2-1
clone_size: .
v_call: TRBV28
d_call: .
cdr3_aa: CASSPPSVWAGLFDEQFF
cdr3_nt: TGTGCCAGCAGTCCCCCTTCCGTATGGGCAGGGTTGTTTGATGAGCAGTTCTTC

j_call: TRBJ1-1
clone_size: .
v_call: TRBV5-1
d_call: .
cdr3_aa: CASSLGGGLEYTEAFF
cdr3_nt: TGCGCCAGCAGCTTGGGTGGAGGGTTGGAATACACTGAAGCTTTCTTT

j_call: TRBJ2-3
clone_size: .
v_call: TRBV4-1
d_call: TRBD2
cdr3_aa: CASSQGPGLAGVSGTDTQYF
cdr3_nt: TGCGCCAGCAGCCAAGGACCGGGACTAGCGGGAGTGAGCGGCACAGATACGCAGTATTTT

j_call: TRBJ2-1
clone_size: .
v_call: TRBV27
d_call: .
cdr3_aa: CASSSSFRIDEQFF
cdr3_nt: TGTGCCAGCAGTTCGAGCTTCAGGATCGATGAGCAGTTCTTC

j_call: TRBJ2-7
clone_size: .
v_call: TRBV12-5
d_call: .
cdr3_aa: CASGTREDEQYF
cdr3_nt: TGTGCTAGTGGGACTAGGGAGGACGAGCAGTACTTC

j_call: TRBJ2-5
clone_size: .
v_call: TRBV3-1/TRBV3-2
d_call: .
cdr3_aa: CASSQDWAGGQETQYF
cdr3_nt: TGTGCCAGCAGCCAAGACTGGGCCGGAGGGCAAGAGACCCAGTACTTC

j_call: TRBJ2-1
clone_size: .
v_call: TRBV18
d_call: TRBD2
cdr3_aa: CASSPVPRASGNNEQFF
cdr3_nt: TGTGCCAGCTCACCAGTACCAAGAGCTAGCGGGAACAATGAGCAGTTCTTC

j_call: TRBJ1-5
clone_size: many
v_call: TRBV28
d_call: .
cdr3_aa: CASSASFPGLTGLGLNQPQHF
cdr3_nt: TGTGCCAGCAGCGCGTCTTTCCCGGGACTGACGGGCTTGGGCCTCAATCAGCCCCAGCATTTT

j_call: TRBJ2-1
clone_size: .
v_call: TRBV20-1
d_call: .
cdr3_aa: CSARGGSAFF
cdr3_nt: TGCAGTGCCAGAGGAGGGTCGGCGTTCTTC

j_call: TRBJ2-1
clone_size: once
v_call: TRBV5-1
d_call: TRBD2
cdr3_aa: CASSLSGFSGFNEQFF
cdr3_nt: TGCGCCAGCAGCTTGTCTGGTTTTAGCGGGTTCAATGAGCAGTTCTTC

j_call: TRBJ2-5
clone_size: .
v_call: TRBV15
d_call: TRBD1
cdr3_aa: CATSRFDREETQYF
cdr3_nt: TGTGCCACCAGCAGATTCGACAGGGAAGAGACCCAGTACTTC

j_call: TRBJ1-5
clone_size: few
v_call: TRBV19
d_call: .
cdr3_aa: CASSIDRPGVGNQPQHF
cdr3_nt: TGTGCCAGTAGTATAGATCGGCCAGGGGTGGGCAATCAGCCCCAGCATTTT

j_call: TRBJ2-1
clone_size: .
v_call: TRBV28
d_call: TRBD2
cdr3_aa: CASSPRGGGVFF
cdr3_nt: TGTGCCAGCAGCCCGCGGGGTGGGGGGGTCTTCTTC

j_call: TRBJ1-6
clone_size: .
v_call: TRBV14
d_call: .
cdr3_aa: CASSLQGGSPLHF
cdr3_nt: TGTGCCAGCAGCTTACAAGGGGGTTCACCCCTCCACTTT

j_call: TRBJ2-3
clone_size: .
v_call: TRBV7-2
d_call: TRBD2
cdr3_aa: CASSLAWTSGSMKIGSTDTQYF
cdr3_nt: TGTGCCAGCAGCTTAGCCTGGACTAGCGGGAGTATGAAAATAGGAAGCACAGATACGCAGTATTTT

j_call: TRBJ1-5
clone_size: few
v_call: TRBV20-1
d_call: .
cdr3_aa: CSASVGQGNQPQHF
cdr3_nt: TGCAGTGCTAGTGTGGGGCAGGGCAATCAGCCCCAGCATTTT

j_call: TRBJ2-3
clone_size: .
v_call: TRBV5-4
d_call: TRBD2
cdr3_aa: CASSILAGGPSGTDTQYF
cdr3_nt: TGTGCCAGCAGCATACTAGCGGGAGGGCCCTCAGGAACAGATACGCAGTATTTT

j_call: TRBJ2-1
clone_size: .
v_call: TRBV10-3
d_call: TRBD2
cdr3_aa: CAISESVSGRARNEQFF
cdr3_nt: TGTGCCATCAGTGAGAGTGTTAGCGGGAGGGCCAGGAATGAGCAGTTCTTC

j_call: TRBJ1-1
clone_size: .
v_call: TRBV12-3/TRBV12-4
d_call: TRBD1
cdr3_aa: CASSLYRGTEAFF
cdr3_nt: TGTGCCAGCAGTTTGTACAGGGGCACTGAAGCTTTCTTT

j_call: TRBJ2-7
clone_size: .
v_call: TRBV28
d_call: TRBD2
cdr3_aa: CASTPAGTSRIEQYF
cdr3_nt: TGTGCCAGCACCCCAGCCGGGACTAGCCGTATAGAGCAGTACTTC

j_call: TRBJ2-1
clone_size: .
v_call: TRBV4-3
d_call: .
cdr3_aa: CASSQISGPYNEQFF
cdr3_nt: TGCGCCAGCAGCCAGATTAGTGGGCCCTACAATGAGCAGTTCTTC

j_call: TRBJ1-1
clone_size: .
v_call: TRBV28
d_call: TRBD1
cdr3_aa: CASSYAGGGGLRAEAFF
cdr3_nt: TGTGCCAGCAGTTATGCAGGCGGAGGGGGCCTTCGAGCTGAAGCTTTCTTT

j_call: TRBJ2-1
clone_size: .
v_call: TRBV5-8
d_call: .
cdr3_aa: CASSLAQVSYNEQFF
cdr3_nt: TGTGCCAGCAGCTTGGCGCAGGTCTCCTACAATGAGCAGTTCTTC

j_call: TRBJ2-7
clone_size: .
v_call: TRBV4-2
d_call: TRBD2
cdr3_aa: CASSPVAGLHYEQYF
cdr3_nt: TGTGCCAGCAGCCCGGTAGCGGGACTGCACTACGAGCAGTACTTC

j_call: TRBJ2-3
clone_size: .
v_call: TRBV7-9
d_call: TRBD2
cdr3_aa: CASSLGTSGGDTQYF
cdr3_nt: TGTGCCAGCAGCTTAGGGACTAGCGGGGGGGATACGCAGTATTTT

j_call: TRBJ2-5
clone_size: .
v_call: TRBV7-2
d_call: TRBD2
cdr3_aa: CASSLGTSGILRETQYF
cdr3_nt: TGTGCCAGCAGCTTAGGGACTAGCGGGATCCTTCGGGAGACCCAGTACTTC